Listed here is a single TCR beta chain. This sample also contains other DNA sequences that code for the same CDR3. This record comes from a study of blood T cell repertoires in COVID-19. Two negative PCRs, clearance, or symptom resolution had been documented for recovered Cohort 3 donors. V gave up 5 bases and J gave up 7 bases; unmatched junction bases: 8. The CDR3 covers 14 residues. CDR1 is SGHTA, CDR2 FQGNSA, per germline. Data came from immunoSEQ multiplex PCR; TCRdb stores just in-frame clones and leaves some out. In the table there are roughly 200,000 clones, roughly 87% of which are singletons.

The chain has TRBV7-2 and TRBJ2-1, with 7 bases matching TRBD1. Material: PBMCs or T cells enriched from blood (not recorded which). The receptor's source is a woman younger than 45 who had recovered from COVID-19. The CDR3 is CASSPDRRVNEQFF. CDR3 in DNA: TGTGCCAGCAGCCCGGACAGGCGGGTGAATGAGCAGTTCTTC.